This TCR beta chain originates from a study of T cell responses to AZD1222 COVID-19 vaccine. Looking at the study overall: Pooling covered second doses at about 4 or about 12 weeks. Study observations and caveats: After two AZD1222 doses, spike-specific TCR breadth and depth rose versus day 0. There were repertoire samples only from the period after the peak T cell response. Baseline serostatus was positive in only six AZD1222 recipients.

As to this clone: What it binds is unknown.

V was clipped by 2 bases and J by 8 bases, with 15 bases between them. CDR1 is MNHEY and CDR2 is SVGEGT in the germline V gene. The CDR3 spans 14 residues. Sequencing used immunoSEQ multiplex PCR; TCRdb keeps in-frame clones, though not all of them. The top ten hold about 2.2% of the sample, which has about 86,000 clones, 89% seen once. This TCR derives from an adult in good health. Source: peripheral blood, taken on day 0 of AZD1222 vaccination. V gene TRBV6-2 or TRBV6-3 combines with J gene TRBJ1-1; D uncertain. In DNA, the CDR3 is TGTGCCAGCAGTTACACGAACATGGCATCCGAAGCTTTCTTT. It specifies CASSYTNMASEAFF.